This is a list of T cell receptor beta chains from one sample in a study of neurological immune-mediated disorders. TCRdb passed the 5' RACE reads through MiXCR, listing each CDR3 protein once. The table lists about 60,000 distinct CDR3 sequences, 9.5% to 12% of them singletons. The sample taken for sequencing was PBMCs. All receptors come from a male donor with HTLV-1-associated myelopathy (HAM/TSP). CDR3s include the opening cysteine and the closing phenylalanine or tryptophan. Fields, in order: clone size, J gene, D gene, V gene, CDR3 DNA, CDR3 protein. The D gene is left open where the match is weak. The listing skips clone size in some rows; elsewhere it reads once, few, many or a size class.

clone_size: many
j_call: TRBJ2-1
d_call: NA
v_call: TRBV20-1
cdr3_nt: TGCAGTGCCACGAGGGGGAATGAGCAGTTCTTC
cdr3_aa: CSATRGNEQFF

clone_size: many
j_call: TRBJ1-2
d_call: NA
v_call: TRBV9
cdr3_nt: TGTGCCAGCAGCCCCGCTAGGGCAGCTTCTAACTATGGCTACACCTTC
cdr3_aa: CASSPARAASNYGYTF

clone_size: NA
j_call: TRBJ2-7
d_call: NA
v_call: TRBV20-1
cdr3_nt: TGCAGTGCCAGACCGGGGATCTACGAGCAGTACTTC
cdr3_aa: CSARPGIYEQYF

clone_size: many
j_call: TRBJ2-6
d_call: NA
v_call: TRBV6-4
cdr3_nt: TGTGCCAGCAGTGAGGAGGGATCCGGGGCCAACGTCCTGACTTTC
cdr3_aa: CASSEEGSGANVLTF

clone_size: many
j_call: TRBJ1-1
d_call: NA
v_call: TRBV19
cdr3_nt: TGTGCCAGTAGTATAACACGGAACACTGAAGCTTTCTTT
cdr3_aa: CASSITRNTEAFF

clone_size: many
j_call: TRBJ2-7
d_call: NA
v_call: TRBV6-5
cdr3_nt: TGTGCCAGCAGTAGGCGACCGGGCCCGAGGAGGTACGAGCAGTACTTC
cdr3_aa: CASSRRPGPRRYEQYF

clone_size: many
j_call: TRBJ2-1
d_call: NA
v_call: TRBV11-2
cdr3_nt: TGTGCCAGCAGCTTACAATTGACAGAGAAGGTGAATGAGCAGTTCTTC
cdr3_aa: CASSLQLTEKVNEQFF

clone_size: many
j_call: TRBJ1-5
d_call: TRBD1
v_call: TRBV7-2
cdr3_nt: TGCGCCAGCAGCTTGGACGGACAGGGTAATCAGCCCCAGCATTTT
cdr3_aa: CASSLDGQGNQPQHF

clone_size: many
j_call: TRBJ2-7
d_call: TRBD2
v_call: TRBV6-5
cdr3_nt: TGTGCCAGCAGTTACTCCCCCGTGACTAGCGGGTACGAGCAGTACTTC
cdr3_aa: CASSYSPVTSGYEQYF

clone_size: many
j_call: TRBJ2-1
d_call: TRBD1
v_call: TRBV20-1
cdr3_nt: TGCAGTGCTAGGACCCCAGGGGGCAATTACTACAATGAGCAGTTCTTC
cdr3_aa: CSARTPGGNYYNEQFF

clone_size: many
j_call: TRBJ2-3
d_call: TRBD2
v_call: TRBV6-6
cdr3_nt: TGTGCCAGCAGTTACTCGGGGGGGGGCACAGATACGCAGTATTTT
cdr3_aa: CASSYSGGGTDTQYF

clone_size: many
j_call: TRBJ1-6
d_call: TRBD1
v_call: TRBV7-6
cdr3_nt: TGTGCCAGCAGCTCGGGACAGGGGGGTTCACCCCTCCACTTT
cdr3_aa: CASSSGQGGSPLHF

clone_size: many
j_call: TRBJ2-7
d_call: NA
v_call: TRBV5-6
cdr3_nt: TGTGCCAGCAGCTTGGCGGGGGTTACCTACGAGCAGTACTTC
cdr3_aa: CASSLAGVTYEQYF

clone_size: many
j_call: TRBJ2-1
d_call: NA
v_call: TRBV20-1
cdr3_nt: TGCAGTGCTAGAGACGCTCGGGTATATGAGCAGTTCTTC
cdr3_aa: CSARDARVYEQFF

clone_size: many
j_call: TRBJ1-1
d_call: NA
v_call: TRBV20-1
cdr3_nt: TGCAGTGCTATGGAAGTGAACACTGAAGCTTTCTTT
cdr3_aa: CSAMEVNTEAFF

clone_size: many
j_call: TRBJ2-7
d_call: NA
v_call: TRBV12-3/TRBV12-4
cdr3_nt: TGTGCCAGCAGTTTTGGCCGCCCCTACGAGCAGTACTTC
cdr3_aa: CASSFGRPYEQYF

clone_size: NA
j_call: TRBJ2-1
d_call: NA
v_call: TRBV6-6
cdr3_nt: TGTGCCAGCAGTCCCCGGACTATCGGGGGTGGAAGTGAGCAGTTCTTC
cdr3_aa: CASSPRTIGGGSEQFF

clone_size: many
j_call: TRBJ1-1
d_call: NA
v_call: TRBV20-1
cdr3_nt: TGCAGTGCTGAGTACATGAACACTGAAGCTTTCTTT
cdr3_aa: CSAEYMNTEAFF

clone_size: many
j_call: TRBJ2-3
d_call: NA
v_call: TRBV3-1
cdr3_nt: TGTGCCAGCAGCCAAGGACTGGGGCGCACAGATACGCAGTATTTT
cdr3_aa: CASSQGLGRTDTQYF

clone_size: many
j_call: TRBJ2-1
d_call: TRBD2
v_call: TRBV5-1
cdr3_nt: TGCGCCAGCAGCCCAGGTGCAGCGGGGGGGCCGGGGGAGCAGTTCTTC
cdr3_aa: CASSPGAAGGPGEQFF

clone_size: NA
j_call: TRBJ2-1
d_call: NA
v_call: TRBV7-6
cdr3_nt: TGTGCCAGCAGCTTAAGGCCCCCCAGCGAGCAGTTCTTC
cdr3_aa: CASSLRPPSEQFF

clone_size: many
j_call: TRBJ1-4
d_call: NA
v_call: TRBV7-9
cdr3_nt: TGTGCCAGCAGCTTAAGTGCACGGACTAATGAAAAACTGTTTTTT
cdr3_aa: CASSLSARTNEKLFF

clone_size: many
j_call: TRBJ2-3
d_call: TRBD2
v_call: TRBV5-6
cdr3_nt: TGTGCCAGCAGCTCAACAGCGGGGAGTACAGATACGCAGTATTTT
cdr3_aa: CASSSTAGSTDTQYF

clone_size: many
j_call: TRBJ1-6
d_call: NA
v_call: TRBV6-5
cdr3_nt: TGTGCCAGCAGTTACTCAAGAGACAGCCTCCATAATTCACCCCTCCACTTT
cdr3_aa: CASSYSRDSLHNSPLHF

clone_size: many
j_call: TRBJ1-1
d_call: NA
v_call: TRBV20-1
cdr3_nt: TGCAGTGCGGGTTCAGGGGTCTTTGCTTTCTTT
cdr3_aa: CSAGSGVFAFF

clone_size: few
j_call: TRBJ1-6
d_call: TRBD1
v_call: TRBV5-1
cdr3_nt: TGCGCCAGCAGCCCATCTGGGACAGGGTATAATTCACCCCTCCACTTT
cdr3_aa: CASSPSGTGYNSPLHF

clone_size: many
j_call: TRBJ1-1
d_call: NA
v_call: TRBV5-1
cdr3_nt: TGCGCCAGCAGCACCGACGGGAACACTGAAGCTTTCTTT
cdr3_aa: CASSTDGNTEAFF

clone_size: many
j_call: TRBJ2-5
d_call: TRBD2
v_call: TRBV29-1
cdr3_nt: TGCAGCGTCGGGGGGGGGCAGGATGAGTCGTACCAAGAGACCCAGTACTTC
cdr3_aa: CSVGGGQDESYQETQYF

clone_size: many
j_call: TRBJ2-6
d_call: NA
v_call: TRBV21-1
cdr3_nt: TGTGCCAGCAGCAAAGAAGGTCGAACCTCTGGGGCCAACGTCCTGACTTTC
cdr3_aa: CASSKEGRTSGANVLTF

clone_size: many
j_call: TRBJ2-7
d_call: NA
v_call: TRBV6-2/TRBV6-3
cdr3_nt: TGTGCCAGCAGTTACGGGGCAGCACCCTACGAGCAGTACTTC
cdr3_aa: CASSYGAAPYEQYF

clone_size: many
j_call: TRBJ2-5
d_call: TRBD1
v_call: TRBV15
cdr3_nt: TGTGCCACCAGCAGAGGACAGGGGAAGCTGTGGCAAGAGACCCAGTACTTC
cdr3_aa: CATSRGQGKLWQETQYF

clone_size: many
j_call: TRBJ1-5
d_call: NA
v_call: TRBV27
cdr3_nt: TGTGCCAGCAGAAGGGCAGGTAGTAATCAGCCCCAGCATTTT
cdr3_aa: CASRRAGSNQPQHF

clone_size: many
j_call: TRBJ2-4
d_call: NA
v_call: TRBV5-1
cdr3_nt: TGCGCCAGCAGCTTGGAAGGGGCGAAAAACATTCAGTACTTC
cdr3_aa: CASSLEGAKNIQYF

clone_size: many
j_call: TRBJ2-6
d_call: NA
v_call: TRBV20-1
cdr3_nt: TGCAGTGCTGCAGGACTCAACGGGGCCAACGTCCTGACTTTC
cdr3_aa: CSAAGLNGANVLTF

clone_size: many
j_call: TRBJ1-4
d_call: TRBD1
v_call: TRBV20-1
cdr3_nt: TGCAGCACAGGGGCCTCTAATGAAAAACTGTTTTTT
cdr3_aa: CSTGASNEKLFF

clone_size: many
j_call: TRBJ2-3
d_call: TRBD2
v_call: TRBV7-9
cdr3_nt: TGTGCCAGCAGCCTAGCCGCGGGGGGGGCAGATACGCAGTATTTT
cdr3_aa: CASSLAAGGADTQYF

clone_size: many
j_call: TRBJ2-7
d_call: NA
v_call: TRBV18
cdr3_nt: TGTGCCAGCTCACCACAGGGAGACCAAACCTACGAGCAGTACTTC
cdr3_aa: CASSPQGDQTYEQYF

clone_size: many
j_call: TRBJ1-5
d_call: NA
v_call: TRBV5-5
cdr3_nt: TGTGCCAGCAGCTTGCGGGGCGACCGCAATCAGCCCCAGCATTTT
cdr3_aa: CASSLRGDRNQPQHF

clone_size: NA
j_call: TRBJ1-4
d_call: TRBD1
v_call: TRBV12-3/TRBV12-4
cdr3_nt: TGTGTCAGCAGTCCAGGGCTACAGGGGACTTATAATGAAAAACTGTTTTTT
cdr3_aa: CVSSPGLQGTYNEKLFF

clone_size: many
j_call: TRBJ2-5
d_call: TRBD2
v_call: TRBV5-1
cdr3_nt: TGCGCCAGCAGCCGAGGGTCTAGCGGGGGGGACGAGACCCAGTACTTC
cdr3_aa: CASSRGSSGGDETQYF

clone_size: NA
j_call: TRBJ1-1
d_call: NA
v_call: TRBV5-1
cdr3_nt: TGCGCCAGCAGCGACGTGGACTTAGGTGTCACTGAAGCTTTCTTT
cdr3_aa: CASSDVDLGVTEAFF

clone_size: many
j_call: TRBJ2-7
d_call: TRBD2
v_call: TRBV12-3/TRBV12-4
cdr3_nt: TGTGCCAGCAGTTTCCTACTAGCGGGGGAGACCTACGAGCAGTACTTC
cdr3_aa: CASSFLLAGETYEQYF

clone_size: many
j_call: TRBJ2-2
d_call: TRBD2
v_call: TRBV7-2
cdr3_nt: TGTGCCAGCAGCTTTACTAGCGGAGAATACGGGGAGCTGTTTTTT
cdr3_aa: CASSFTSGEYGELFF

clone_size: NA
j_call: TRBJ2-1
d_call: NA
v_call: TRBV2
cdr3_nt: TGTGCCAGCAGTGAAGCGCTTCGTGCTACCCAGAGCTCCTACAATGAGCAGTTCTTC
cdr3_aa: CASSEALRATQSSYNEQFF

clone_size: few
j_call: TRBJ2-3
d_call: NA
v_call: TRBV10-2
cdr3_nt: TGCGCCAGCAGCCCCTGGCTAGCGCGCACAGATACGCAGTATTTT
cdr3_aa: CASSPWLARTDTQYF

clone_size: many
j_call: TRBJ2-5
d_call: NA
v_call: TRBV19
cdr3_nt: TGTGCCAGTAGTATCGGTAGGACCCAGTACTTC
cdr3_aa: CASSIGRTQYF

clone_size: few
j_call: TRBJ2-1
d_call: TRBD2
v_call: TRBV27
cdr3_nt: TGTGCCAGCAGTTCACCCGGGACTAGATACAATGAGCAGTTCTTC
cdr3_aa: CASSSPGTRYNEQFF

clone_size: many
j_call: TRBJ2-7
d_call: NA
v_call: TRBV10-3
cdr3_nt: TGTGCCATCAGTGAGACAGGTATTTCCTACGAGCAGTACTTC
cdr3_aa: CAISETGISYEQYF

clone_size: many
j_call: TRBJ2-3
d_call: NA
v_call: TRBV30
cdr3_nt: TGTGCCTGGAGTCGGAGGACCCGAGATACGCAGTATTTT
cdr3_aa: CAWSRRTRDTQYF